These 29 T cell receptor beta chains originate from one sample sequenced in a study of CD8+ T cells in alopecia areata (dated by TCRdb to between 2017 and 2018). The method behind the library was the immunoSEQ multiplex PCR assay. To provide template for TCR sequencing, every sample had RNA extracted and reverse transcribed into cDNA. TCRdb took over this immuneACCESS table, retaining in-frame rearrangements with V and J assigned. Such tables are incomplete; in checked studies, under half of the missing clones stem from an unresolved V gene, and the remainder is unexplained. The sample contains roughly 5,000 clones, about three quarters of them found a single time. The top ten clonotypes cover less than 15% of the sample. The meaning of the sample's time point label: around 24 weeks on oral tofacitinib. Per the publication, the treatment or condition label means: oral pan-JAK inhibitor, 5-10 mg twice daily. From alopecia areata patients, peripheral blood was collected along with lesional scalp punch biopsies.

The sample was skin, taken at week 24, from a patient treated with tofacitinib. Every receptor here comes from a human donor with alopecia areata.

This clone appeared once. The genes are TRBV5-1 and TRBJ2-5; 11 bases are shared with TRBD2. The end of the DNA is better explained by TRBJ2-7, so the J call may be wrong. The CDR3 is 15 residues long. From germline, CDR1 is SGHRS and CDR2 YFSETQ. The DNA of the CDR3 is TGCGCCAGCAGCTATAGCGGGGGGGCGACGTCCGAGCAGTACTTC. This gives the protein CASSYSGGATSEQYF.

The V and J genes are TRBV7-9 and TRBJ2-1, with D perhaps TRBD2 (5 bases). Germline V lookup: CDR1 SEHNR, CDR2 FQNEAQ (reference sequence). The V end was cut by 5 bases, the J end by 9 bases, with 11 bases between. The CDR3 covers 12 residues. This CDR3 reads CASSLEAGEQFF. CDR3 DNA sequence: TGTGCCAGCAGCCTAGAGGCGGGTGAGCAGTTCTTC. The variable domain in full, with the rest retrieved from reference TRBV7-9 and TRBJ2-1, is DTGVSQNPRHKITKRGQNVTFRCDPISEHNRLYWYRQTLGQGPEFLTYFQNEAQLEKSRLLSDRFSAERPKGSFSTLEIQRTEQGDSAMYLCASSLEAGEQFFGPGTRLTVL.

V is TRBV5-5 and J is TRBJ2-4, with D possibly being TRBD1 or TRBD2 (6 bases each). The CDR3 covers 19 residues. In germline, CDR1 is SGHKS, CDR2 YYEKEE (reference sequence). Deletions cut 4 bases from V and 0 bases from J, with 23 bases between. CDR3 sequence reads: CASSPGDLLREIAKNIQYF. The CDR3 nucleotides are TGTGCCAGCAGCCCAGGGGACTTACTACGAGAGATAGCCAAAAACATTCAGTACTTC.

This clone was found a few times. The chain employs TRBV10-3 and TRBJ2-7, with D hard to call. Germline assignment: CDR1 ENHRY and CDR2 SYGVKD. Trimming took 2 bases from V and 7 from J, leaving 12 bases between them. This CDR3 is built from 13 residues. CDR3 amino acids: CAISEAGAGEQYF. In DNA, the CDR3 is TGTGCCATCAGTGAGGCCGGAGCCGGGGAGCAGTACTTC.

In its sample, this clone was seen a few times. The V call is TRBV7-2, the J call TRBJ2-4; 10 bases are shared with TRBD1. The ends lost 5 bases at V and 6 bases at J; junction bases unmatched: 4. Germline values: CDR1 SGHTA, CDR2 FQGNSA. The CDR3 contains 14 residues. The chain's CDR3 is CASSLGQGTNIQYF. The CDR3 bases are TGTGCCAGCAGCCTGGGACAGGGGACAAACATTCAGTACTTC.

The rearrangement uses TRBV6-4 and TRBJ2-3; 8 bases are a match to TRBD2. This CDR3 region has 14 residues. Trimming took 3 bases from V and 1 from J; bases not matched to a gene: 0. Germline V gene lookup returns CDR1 MRHNA and CDR2 SNTAGT. The CDR3 bases are TGTGCCAGCAGTGAGCGGGGGGGCACAGATACGCAGTATTTT. Translating it yields CASSERGGTDTQYF.

This clone came up a few times. V gene TRBV6-5 combines with J gene TRBJ1-2; D is undetermined. The CDR3 extends over 12 amino acids. The germline V and J ends were trimmed by 4 bases and 8 bases, with 11 bases remaining between them. Germline CDR1 is MNHEY and CDR2 is SVGAGI. This CDR3 is CASSSRVGGYTF. The CDR3 region has the DNA TGTGCCAGCAGTTCCCGGGTTGGGGGCTACACCTTC.

The V and J genes are TRBV7-9 and TRBJ1-6, with 9 positions matching TRBD1. Germline V gives CDR1 SEHNR, CDR2 FQNEAQ (reference sequence). The CDR3 totals 15 residues. V was pared by 5 bases and J by 7 bases, with 6 bases of the junction left unmatched. CDR3 amino acids: CASSLSGTGNSPLHF. The CDR3 bases are TGTGCCAGCAGCCTATCAGGGACAGGGAATTCACCCCTCCACTTT.

The genes are TRBV13 and TRBJ2-7; D might be TRBD2 (6 bases). The V and J ends lost 5 bases and 0 bases respectively, with 20 bases between them. The germline CDR1 and CDR2 sequences are PRHDT and FYEKMQ (reference sequence). The CDR3 has 17 residues. The DNA for the CDR3 is TGTGCCAGCAGCCCTAGTTTTATGGGGGGAAGCTCCTACGAGCAGTACTTC. It codes for CASSPSFMGGSSYEQYF.

The chain couples TRBV2 to TRBJ1-2; TRBD1 matches 9 bases. This CDR3 has 16 amino acids. The V and J ends lost 6 bases and 4 bases, in that order; junction bases with no gene match: 12. The germline V gene has CDR1 SNHLY and CDR2 FYNNEI. As DNA, the CDR3 is TGTGCCAGCAGCCCCCCCGGGACAGGGATCCCCTATGGCTACACCTTC. Residues: CASSPPGTGIPYGYTF. Drawing the rest from reference TRBV2 and TRBJ1-2, the complete variable domain is EPEVTQTPSHQVTQMGQEVILRCVPISNHLYFYWYRQILGQKVEFLVSFYNNEISEKSEIFDDQFSVERPDGSNFTLKIRSTKLEDSAMYFCASSPPGTGIPYGYTFGSGTRLTVV.

Only one count was recorded for this clone. The chain combines TRBV7-9 with TRBJ2-2, with a tentative D call TRBD1 (6 bases). The CDR3 is 14 amino acids. Germline V lookup: CDR1 SEHNR, CDR2 FQNEAQ (reference sequence). Trimming removed 4 bases at V and 7 bases at J, with 13 bases between. The CDR3 region has the DNA TGTGCCAGCAGCTCACAGGGTCGCGGCGGGGAGCTGTTTTTT. It translates to CASSSQGRGGELFF.

V gene TRBV5-1 combines with J gene TRBJ2-3, with 14 bases identical to TRBD2. There are 17 residues in the CDR3. Losses at the gene ends were 3 bases for V and 2 bases for J; bases not matched to a gene: 5. Per germline, CDR1 SGHRS and CDR2 YFSETQ. The CDR3 reads CASSSGLAGGFTDTQYF. DNA for the CDR3: TGCGCCAGCAGCTCTGGACTAGCGGGGGGCTTCACAGATACGCAGTATTTT.

The chain couples TRBV10-2 to TRBJ1-5, with 11 bases matching TRBD1. Germline V CDR1 and CDR2: WSHSY, SAAADI. The CDR3 totals 15 residues. The V and J ends lost 4 bases and 6 bases, in that order; junction bases with no gene match: 5. In nucleotides, the CDR3 is TGCGCCAGCAGTGTTGGACAGGGGGCAGGTCAGCCCCAGCATTTT. This codes for CASSVGQGAGQPQHF.

The V gene is TRBV19, the J gene TRBJ1-4; no reliable D call. The CDR3 sequence is 15 residues long. Germline V lookup: CDR1 LNHDA, CDR2 SQIVND (reference sequence). Trimming cost V 5 bases and J 0 bases, with 10 bases left between them. CDR3: CASSLRAATNEKLFF. The CDR3, as DNA: TGTGCCAGTAGTTTACGGGCGGCAACTAATGAAAAACTGTTTTTT.

The rearrangement joins TRBV27 to TRBJ1-6; 12 nucleotides agree with TRBD1. This CDR3 is built from 15 residues. V shed 5 bases and J 9 bases; nucleotides not matched to a gene: 5. Germline loops: CDR1 MNHEY, CDR2 SMNVEV (reference sequence). The chain's CDR3 is CASSPGQGAFSPLHF. In DNA, the CDR3 is TGTGCCAGCAGTCCGGGACAGGGGGCCTTTTCACCCCTCCACTTT.

The rearrangement joins TRBV7-3 to TRBJ2-1, with D perhaps given as TRBD1 or TRBD2 (5 bases each). Germline lookup yields CDR1 SGHTA and CDR2 FQGTGA. The CDR3 loop spans 12 amino acids. The germline V and J ends were trimmed by 2 bases and 10 bases, with 9 bases remaining between them. The CDR3 region is CASSLEGREQFF. CDR3 bases: TGTGCCAGCAGCTTAGAGGGGCGGGAGCAGTTCTTC.

By its share, this clone is large. The rearrangement joins TRBV29-1 to TRBJ2-5; D is perhaps TRBD1 or TRBD2 (5 bases each). From germline, CDR1 is SQVTM and CDR2 ANQGSEA. Trimming removed 8 bases from V and 1 base from J, with 14 bases in between. CDR3 length equals 13 residues. The DNA of the CDR3 is TGCAGCACCCGCCCCGGGACCCAAGAGACCCAGTACTTC. It specifies CSTRPGTQETQYF. The whole variable domain, remainder taken from reference TRBV29-1 and TRBJ2-5, is SAVISQKPSRDICQRGTSLTIQCQVDSQVTMMFWYRQQPGQSLTLIATANQGSEATYESGFVIDKFPISRPNLTFSTLTVSNMSPEDSSIYLCSTRPGTQETQYFGPGTRLLVL.

The CDR3 DNA reads TGTGCCATCAGCGGGACAGGGGACCGCAATCAGCCCCAGCATTTT. The encoded protein is CAISGTGDRNQPQHF. V is TRBV10-3 and J is TRBJ1-5; 10 bases map to TRBD1. The germline gives CDR1 ENHRY, CDR2 SYGVKD. This CDR3 is 15 amino acids long. The trim removed 6 bases at V and 2 bases at J, leaving 4 bases unmatched.

This chain's CDR3 is CASSLGGATNEKLFF. CDR3 DNA sequence: TGCGCCAGCAGCTTGGGCGGTGCAACTAATGAAAAACTGTTTTTT. V gene TRBV5-1 combines with J gene TRBJ1-4, with no clear D. Germline V gives CDR1 SGHRS, CDR2 YFSETQ. This CDR3 has 15 residues. V was trimmed by 0 bases and J by 0 bases, leaving 6 bases between them.

This clone was seen only once. The V gene is TRBV7-9, the J gene TRBJ2-3; D could derive from TRBD1 or TRBD2 (6 bases each). The CDR3 covers 16 residues. V gave up 6 bases and J gave up 3 bases, with 19 bases separating them. Per the germline V gene, CDR1 is SEHNR and CDR2 is FQNEAQ (reference sequence). CDR3 sequence (DNA): TGTGCCAGCAGTCTCCGTTCGGGGGCGCATACAGATACGCAGTATTTT. This codes for CASSLRSGAHTDTQYF.

The chain couples TRBV13 to TRBJ1-1, with no clear D. Germline V gene lookup returns CDR1 PRHDT and CDR2 FYEKMQ (reference sequence). There are 13 residues in the CDR3. Between the trimmed V and J ends, which lost 5 bases and 3 bases, there was a span of 10 bases. The CDR3 coding sequence is TGTGCCAGCAGCATGGAGAGGTACACTGAAGCTTTCTTT. The encoded protein is CASSMERYTEAFF.

In DNA, the CDR3 is TGTGCCAGCAGTTATTTTCGGCCCCAGCATTTT. Translation gives CASSYFRPQHF. J is TRBJ1-5 and V is TRBV6-5; D remains ambiguous. V was trimmed by 3 bases and J by 9 bases, leaving 6 bases between them. The CDR3 is 11 residues long. Germline lookup yields CDR1 MNHEY and CDR2 SVGAGI.

The J gene is TRBJ1-1, the V gene TRBV5-6, with D perhaps TRBD1 (5 bases). Germline loops: CDR1 SGHDT, CDR2 YYEEEE. The CDR3 covers 14 residues. Trimming removed 0 bases from V and 3 bases from J, with 9 bases in between. The CDR3 region is CASSLGGYHTEAFF. The CDR3 coding sequence is TGTGCCAGCAGCTTGGGGGGGTACCACACTGAAGCTTTCTTT. The variable domain in full, with the rest retrieved from reference TRBV5-6 and TRBJ1-1, is DAGVTQSPTHLIKTRGQQVTLRCSPKSGHDTVSWYQQALGQGPQFIFQYYEEEERQRGNFPDRFSGHQFPNYSSELNVNALLLGDSALYLCASSLGGYHTEAFFGQGTRLTVV.

The genes are TRBV10-1 and TRBJ2-1, with unresolved D. The germline CDR1 and CDR2 sequences are WNHNN and SYGVQD (reference sequence). The CDR3 runs to 13 residues. V was shortened by 7 bases and J by 8 bases, with 15 bases between the two germline ends. The CDR3 is CASKQPEHDEQFF. The CDR3 bases are TGCGCCAGCAAACAGCCCGAGCACGATGAGCAGTTCTTC.

This chain uses TRBV2 with TRBJ1-4; TRBD1 aligns across 12 bases. The CDR3 is 15 amino acids. CDR1 is SNHLY and CDR2 is FYNNEI in the germline V gene. After removal of 7 bases from V and 5 bases from J, the junction contained 5 bases not matched to a gene. CDR3 in DNA: TGTGCCAGCACCGGGACAGGGGGCATCAATGAAAAACTGTTTTTT. It specifies CASTGTGGINEKLFF.

The rearrangement links TRBV19 to TRBJ2-5, with no clear D. The DNA end lines up better with TRBJ2-7; the J call may be wrong. The CDR3 runs 14 residues. Germline V CDR1 and CDR2: LNHDA, SQIVND (reference sequence). The CDR3 nucleotides read TGTGCCAGTAGTATAGATAGTGGAACCTACGAGCAGTACTTC. Amino acids: CASSIDSGTYEQYF.

The chain combines TRBV27 with TRBJ2-7; TRBD1 agrees at 7 bases. CDR1 MNHEY and CDR2 SMNVEV come from the germline V gene (reference sequence). This CDR3 region has 14 residues. V shed 3 bases and J 3 bases; nucleotides not matched to a gene: 5. CDR3 coding DNA: TGTGCCAGCAGTTTGGGGAGACAGGGCTACGAGCAGTACTTC. Translating gives CASSLGRQGYEQYF.

This clone was recorded only once. V is TRBV30 and J is TRBJ1-2; 8 bases agree with TRBD1. V was clipped by 8 bases and J by 4 bases; unmatched bases: 12. CDR3 length equals 14 residues. Germline values: CDR1 GTSNPN, CDR2 SVGIG (reference sequence). The CDR3 is CAGDRQGRSYGYTF. CDR3 in DNA: TGTGCCGGAGACCGACAGGGGCGAAGCTATGGCTACACCTTC.

V is TRBV10-3 and J is TRBJ1-1; a weak D match, TRBD1 (5 bases). Trimming took off 5 bases at V and 5 bases at J, with 12 bases between the two ends. CDR3 length equals 13 residues. Germline V gives CDR1 ENHRY, CDR2 SYGVKD. CDR3 nucleotide sequence: TGTGCCATCAGTCCGGGACCGCCGACTGAAGCTTTCTTT. Its translation is CAISPGPPTEAFF.